This T cell receptor (beta chain) was identified during a study of shared clonotypes between healthy human individuals. Germline CDR1 LNHDA, CDR2 SQIVND (reference sequence). V was cut by 9 bases and J by 4 bases, with 13 bases left in between. The CDR3 totals 13 residues. The protocol was immunoSEQ multiplex PCR, while the TCRdb copy is restricted to in-frame clones and leaves out a portion. The table lists approximately 620,000 clones, less than 98% of them singletons. Concerning this clone itself: Other nucleotide sequences from this sample produce the same CDR3.

The sequence derives from a woman younger than 45 in good health. The gene calls are TRBV19 and TRBJ1-5; D is perhaps TRBD1 (6 bases). Sequencing was performed on naive CD4+ T cells sorted from blood. As for subset: CD45RA+ positively selected. This chain's CDR3 is CASSGQPNQPQHF. CDR3 in DNA: TGTGCCAGCTCGGGACAACCGAATCAGCCCCAGCATTTT.